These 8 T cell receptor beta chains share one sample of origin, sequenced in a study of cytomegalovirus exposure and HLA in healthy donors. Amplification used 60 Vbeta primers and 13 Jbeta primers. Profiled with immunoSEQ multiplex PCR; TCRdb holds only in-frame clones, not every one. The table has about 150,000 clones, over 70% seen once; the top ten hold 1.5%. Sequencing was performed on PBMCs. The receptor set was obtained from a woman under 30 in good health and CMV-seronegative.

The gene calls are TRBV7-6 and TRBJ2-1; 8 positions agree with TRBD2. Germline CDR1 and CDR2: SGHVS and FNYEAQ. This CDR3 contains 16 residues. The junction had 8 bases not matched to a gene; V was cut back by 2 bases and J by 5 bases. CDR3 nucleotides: TGTGCCAGCAGCTTAATTCTGGCTAGCGGGCACAATGAGCAGTTCTTC. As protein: CASSLILASGHNEQFF.

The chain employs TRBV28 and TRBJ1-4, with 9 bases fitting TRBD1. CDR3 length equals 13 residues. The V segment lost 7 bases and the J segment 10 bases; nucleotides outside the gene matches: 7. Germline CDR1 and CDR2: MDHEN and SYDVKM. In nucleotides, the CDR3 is TGTGCCAGCATGCCAACAGGGGGCGCAAAACTGTTTTTT. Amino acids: CASMPTGGAKLFF.

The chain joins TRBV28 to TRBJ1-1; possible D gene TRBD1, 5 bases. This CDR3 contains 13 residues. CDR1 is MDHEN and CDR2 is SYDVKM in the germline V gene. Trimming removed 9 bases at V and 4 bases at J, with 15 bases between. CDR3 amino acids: CARDPGGGTEAFF. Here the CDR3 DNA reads TGTGCCAGGGATCCGGGGGGTGGCACTGAAGCTTTCTTT.

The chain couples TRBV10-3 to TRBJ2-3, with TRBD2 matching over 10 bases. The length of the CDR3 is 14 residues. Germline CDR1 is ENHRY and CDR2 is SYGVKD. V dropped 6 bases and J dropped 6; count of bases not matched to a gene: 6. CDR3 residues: CAIRSGGAVDTQYF. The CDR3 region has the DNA TGTGCCATCAGAAGCGGGGGGGCCGTTGATACGCAGTATTTT.

CDR3 sequence (DNA): TGTGCCAGCAGCCAAGTTCCGGGGATCACAGATACGCAGTATTTT. Protein sequence: CASSQVPGITDTQYF. V and J are TRBV4-2 and TRBJ2-3, with D maybe TRBD2 (5 bases). The CDR3 is made up of 15 amino acids. Looked up from germline, CDR1 is LGHNA and CDR2 is YNFKEQ. V was clipped by 1 base and J by 2 bases, with 10 bases between them.

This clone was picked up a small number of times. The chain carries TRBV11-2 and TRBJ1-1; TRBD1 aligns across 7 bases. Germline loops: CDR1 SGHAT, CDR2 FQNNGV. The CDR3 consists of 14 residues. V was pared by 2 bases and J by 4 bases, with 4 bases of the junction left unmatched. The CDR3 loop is CASSLYSGGTEAFF. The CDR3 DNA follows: TGTGCCAGCAGCTTATATTCAGGGGGCACTGAAGCTTTCTTT. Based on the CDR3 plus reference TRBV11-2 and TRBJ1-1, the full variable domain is EAGVAQSPRYKIIEKRQSVAFWCNPISGHATLYWYQQILGQGPKLLIQFQNNGVVDDSQLPKDRFSAERLKGVDSTLKIQPAKLEDSAVYLCASSLYSGGTEAFFGQGTRLTVV.

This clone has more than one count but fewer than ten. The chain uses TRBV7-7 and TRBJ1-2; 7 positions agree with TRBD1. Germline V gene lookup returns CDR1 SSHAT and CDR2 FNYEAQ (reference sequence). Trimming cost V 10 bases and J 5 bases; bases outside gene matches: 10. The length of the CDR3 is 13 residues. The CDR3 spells CAKGTATSYGYTF. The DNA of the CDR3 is TGTGCCAAAGGGACAGCGACCTCGTATGGCTACACCTTC.

The CDR3 reads CASRDRGDYEQYF. The CDR3 coding sequence is TGTGCCAGCAGGGACAGGGGGGACTACGAGCAGTACTTC. The chain joins TRBV6-5 to TRBJ2-7; 10 bases line up with TRBD1. The V and J ends lost 6 bases and 3 bases, in that order; junction bases with no gene match: 2. The V gene's germline CDR1 is MNHEY and CDR2 SVGAGI. This CDR3 region has 13 residues.